This T cell receptor beta chain was identified during a study of blood T cells in healthy people across ages. A J-beta primer mix and a sample-barcoded 5' primer were used in a second PCR of roughly 7 to 12 cycles. Carrying 12 random nucleotides, a template-switch adaptor labeled each individual cDNA molecule. One entry per CDR3 protein, called by TCRdb with MiXCR from the 5' RACE reads. The sample holds 850,000 to 1,100,000 distinct CDR3 sequences, approximately 38% seen once. Study outcomes and limitations: TCR beta diversity was tightly associated with the proportion of naive T cells. Measured against age, TCR beta diversity per million T cells decreased in a roughly linear manner.

This clonotype was recorded at least ten times. Antigen specificity is unknown. The CDR3 covers 12 residues. V lost 3 bases and J 5 bases, leaving 7 bases between the germline ends. V and J are TRBV12-3 or TRBV12-4 and TRBJ1-2; D gene ambiguous. The source of this sequence is a man between 18 and 35 years old in good health. Sequencing was carried out using blood. CDR3 residues: CASSLIGYGYTF. CDR3 nucleotides: TGTGCCAGCAGTTTGATAGGGTATGGCTACACCTTC.